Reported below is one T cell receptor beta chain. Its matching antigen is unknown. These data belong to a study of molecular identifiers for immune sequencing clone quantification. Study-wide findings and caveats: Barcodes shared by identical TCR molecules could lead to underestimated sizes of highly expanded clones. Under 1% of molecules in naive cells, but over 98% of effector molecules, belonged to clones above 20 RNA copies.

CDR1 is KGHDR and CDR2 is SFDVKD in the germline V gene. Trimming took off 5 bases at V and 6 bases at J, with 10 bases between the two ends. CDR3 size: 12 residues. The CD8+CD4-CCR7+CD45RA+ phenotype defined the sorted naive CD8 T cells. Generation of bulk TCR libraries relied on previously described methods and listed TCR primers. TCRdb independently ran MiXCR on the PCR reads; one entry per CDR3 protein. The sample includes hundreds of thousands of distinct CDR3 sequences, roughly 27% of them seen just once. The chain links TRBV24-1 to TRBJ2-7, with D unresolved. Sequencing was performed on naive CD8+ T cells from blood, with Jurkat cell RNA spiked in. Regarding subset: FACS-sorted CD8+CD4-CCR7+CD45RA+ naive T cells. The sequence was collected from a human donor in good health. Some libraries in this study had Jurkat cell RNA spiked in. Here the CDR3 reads CATSAVSGEQYF. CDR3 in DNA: TGTGCCACCAGTGCTGTCTCTGGCGAGCAGTACTTC.